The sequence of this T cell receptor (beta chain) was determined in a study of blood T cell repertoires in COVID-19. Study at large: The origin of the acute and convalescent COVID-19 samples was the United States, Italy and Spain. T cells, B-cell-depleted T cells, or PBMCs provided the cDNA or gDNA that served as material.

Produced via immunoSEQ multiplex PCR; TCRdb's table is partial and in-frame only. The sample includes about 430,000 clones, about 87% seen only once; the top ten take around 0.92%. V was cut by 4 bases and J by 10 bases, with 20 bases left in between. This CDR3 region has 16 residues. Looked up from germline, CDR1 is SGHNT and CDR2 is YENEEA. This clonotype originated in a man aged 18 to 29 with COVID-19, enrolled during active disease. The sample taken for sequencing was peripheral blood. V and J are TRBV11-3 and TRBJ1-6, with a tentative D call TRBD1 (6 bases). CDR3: CASSSKKDSLGSPLHF. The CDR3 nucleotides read TGTGCCAGCAGCTCAAAAAAGGACAGTCTCGGATCACCCCTCCACTTT.